A single sample is the source of the 25 T cell receptor beta chains below, sequenced in a study of shared T cell receptors in the human thymus. Sequenced by immunoSEQ multiplex PCR; TCRdb stores in-frame clones only, minus some. The repertoire holds hundreds of thousands of clones, with over 75% as singletons. The same specimen was also included in a second study, on human thymus T cells.

Material for sequencing was thymocytes. Receptors were obtained from a girl less than two years old with a congenital heart defect.

The chain is built from TRBV7-8 and TRBJ2-1, with TRBD1 as a possible D gene (5 bases). CDR1 and CDR2 (germline): SGHVS, FQNEAQ. There are 15 residues in the CDR3. V gave up 5 bases and J gave up 3 bases, with 14 bases separating them. In nucleotides, the CDR3 is TGTGCCAGCAGCCAGAGGCCCCAGGGCTACAATGAGCAGTTCTTC. Protein sequence: CASSQRPQGYNEQFF.

This clone is a singleton in its sample. This rearrangement joins TRBV7-9 to TRBJ2-7, with D maybe TRBD1 (5 bases). This CDR3 spans 14 amino acids. Germline-derived CDR1 and CDR2 are SEHNR and FQNEAQ (reference sequence). V shed 4 bases and J shed 2 bases, with 12 bases lying between them. For the CDR3, the DNA is TGTGCCAGCAGCTCATTAACAGGACCCTACGAGCAGTACTTC. Translating it yields CASSSLTGPYEQYF.

The V and J genes are TRBV2 and TRBJ1-2; a possible D gene is TRBD1 (6 bases). Trimming removed 4 bases at V and 0 bases at J, with 12 bases between. Germline-derived CDR1 and CDR2 are SNHLY and FYNNEI. The CDR3 has 15 residues. The DNA for the CDR3 is TGTGCCAGCAGTGGTGTCCGACAGGCTAACTATGGCTACACCTTC. Translated: CASSGVRQANYGYTF.

This clone was seen a few times. V usage is TRBV18 and J usage is TRBJ2-5, with 7 bases lining up with TRBD1. CDR3 length: 14 residues. The trim removed 5 bases at V and 7 bases at J, leaving 10 bases unmatched. The germline CDR1 and CDR2 sequences are KGHSH and LQKENI. The CDR3 bases are TGTGCCAGCTCAGCGGACAGGCAGAATGGGACCCAGTACTTC. Translating gives CASSADRQNGTQYF.

The chain couples TRBV5-6 to TRBJ1-6; no definite D call. This CDR3 has 13 amino acids. The germline V gene encodes CDR1 SGHDT and CDR2 YYEEEE. V lost 6 bases to trimming and J lost 9 bases, with 13 bases between them. The CDR3, as DNA: TGTGCCAGCAACTTTTCGGTAGTTTCACCCCTCCACTTT. Its protein is CASNFSVVSPLHF.

V gene TRBV9 combines with J gene TRBJ1-4, with D perhaps TRBD1 (6 bases). With 0 bases removed from V and 5 bases from J, the gap between germline ends came to 17 bases. This CDR3 contains 17 residues. Germline V gene sequence: CDR1 SGDLS, CDR2 YYNGEE. The CDR3 reads CASSVGGPGPWNEKLFF. CDR3 sequence (DNA): TGTGCCAGCAGCGTAGGGGGGCCGGGACCCTGGAATGAAAAACTGTTTTTT.

The chain joins TRBV6-5 to TRBJ1-2; D is undetermined. V lost 2 bases, J lost 7 bases, and 17 bases lay in between. The CDR3 is 15 amino acids. The germline V gene encodes CDR1 MNHEY and CDR2 SVGAGI. The CDR3 region is CASSYLAGGNCGYTF. For the CDR3, the DNA is TGTGCCAGCAGTTACCTGGCGGGCGGTAATTGTGGCTACACCTTC.

For this clone: Other DNA sequences of this sample code for an identical CDR3. This chain joins TRBV5-1 and TRBJ1-4; tentative D call: TRBD1 (6 bases). Germline assignment: CDR1 SGHRS and CDR2 YFSETQ. CDR3 size: 14 residues. V was shortened by 4 bases and J by 6 bases, with 13 bases between the two germline ends. The CDR3 here is CASSLDRLHEKLFF. CDR3 bases: TGCGCCAGCAGCCTCGACAGGCTCCATGAAAAACTGTTTTTT.

The chain combines TRBV7-2 with TRBJ2-3, with D unresolved. Germline V gives CDR1 SGHTA, CDR2 FQGNSA. The V gene lost 7 bases and the J gene lost 2 bases, with 19 bases spanning the gap. The CDR3 is 16 residues long. As DNA, the CDR3 is TGTGCCAGCAACACCTATGTCTACAGACCCACAGATACGCAGTATTTT. Protein sequence: CASNTYVYRPTDTQYF. Variable domain in full (rest from reference TRBV7-2 and TRBJ2-3): GAGVSQSPSNKVTEKGKDVELRCDPISGHTALYWYRQSLGQGLEFLIYFQGNSAPDKSGLPSDRFSAERTGGSVSTLTIQRTQQEDSAVYLCASNTYVYRPTDTQYFGPGTRLTVL.

The rearrangement uses TRBV6-5 and TRBJ1-6; D is undetermined. Germline V gene data show CDR1 as MNHEY and CDR2 as SVGAGI. V lost 7 bases and J 0 bases, leaving 4 bases between the germline ends. The CDR3 runs to 13 residues. The CDR3 sequence: CASNLSYNSPLHF. The CDR3 bases are TGTGCCAGCAATCTCTCCTATAATTCACCCCTCCACTTT.

V gene TRBV5-1 combines with J gene TRBJ2-1; a possible D gene is TRBD1 (6 bases). The germline V and J ends were trimmed by 4 bases and 7 bases, with 21 bases remaining between them. This CDR3 has 16 amino acids. Germline CDR1 SGHRS, CDR2 YFSETQ. CDR3 sequence: CASSPLDSSLGNEQFF. CDR3 DNA sequence: TGCGCCAGCAGCCCTCTGGACAGTTCCTTAGGTAATGAGCAGTTCTTC.

The chain is built from TRBV29-1 and TRBJ2-5, with 10 bases fitting TRBD1. In germline, CDR1 is SQVTM, CDR2 ANQGSEA. The CDR3 consists of 17 residues. V shed 8 bases, J shed 2 bases, and the junction held 17 bases outside the gene matches. CDR3 DNA sequence: TGCAGCCCACAGGGACAGGGGCTCCTCGGGGGGCAAGAGACCCAGTACTTC. Protein sequence: CSPQGQGLLGGQETQYF. The whole variable domain, remainder taken from reference TRBV29-1 and TRBJ2-5, is SAVISQKPSRDICQRGTSLTIQCQVDSQVTMMFWYRQQPGQSLTLIATANQGSEATYESGFVIDKFPISRPNLTFSTLTVSNMSPEDSSIYLCSPQGQGLLGGQETQYFGPGTRLLVL.

This rearrangement joins TRBV7-2 to TRBJ2-1, with a possible D match to TRBD1 (6 bases). There are 12 residues in the CDR3. Between the trimmed V and J ends, which lost 8 bases and 9 bases, there was a span of 14 bases. The V gene's germline CDR1 is SGHTA and CDR2 FQGNSA. The CDR3 region is CASGTKLGEQFF. For the CDR3, the DNA is TGTGCCAGCGGGACAAAATTGGGTGAGCAGTTCTTC.

V gene TRBV5-1 combines with J gene TRBJ1-1; weak D call: TRBD1 (5 bases). The CDR3 totals 13 residues. Germline V gives CDR1 SGHRS, CDR2 YFSETQ. V lost 3 bases, J lost 7 bases, and 13 bases lay in between. The DNA for the CDR3 is TGCGCCAGCAGCTCCGGGGGAGGGCGTGAAGCTTTCTTT. It specifies CASSSGGGREAFF.

The chain combines TRBV10-3 with TRBJ1-1; 9 nucleotides align to TRBD1. This CDR3 has 18 amino acids. Trimming cost V 5 bases and J 2 bases; bases outside gene matches: 15. Germline-derived CDR1 and CDR2 are ENHRY and SYGVKD. In DNA, the CDR3 is TGTGCCATCAGTCCCTCATTCCCGGGACAGGGAGGAAACACTGAAGCTTTCTTT. This gives the protein CAISPSFPGQGGNTEAFF.

In its sample, this clone was seen once. The chain combines TRBV7-6 with TRBJ2-3; 7 nucleotides align to TRBD2. CDR3 length: 17 residues. Germline V gene lookup returns CDR1 SGHVS and CDR2 FNYEAQ. With V trimmed by 5 bases and J by 2 bases, 13 bases remained unmatched. CDR3 residues: CASSPPLRGSPTDTQYF. The CDR3, as DNA: TGTGCCAGCAGCCCGCCGTTGCGGGGGAGCCCCACAGATACGCAGTATTTT.

This clone has just one count. The V call is TRBV7-2, the J call TRBJ1-1; perhaps TRBD1 as D (5 bases). Germline V gene sequence: CDR1 SGHTA, CDR2 FQGNSA. V lost 5 bases and J 0 bases, leaving 19 bases between the germline ends. This CDR3 is built from 17 residues. The DNA for the CDR3 is TGTGCCAGCAGCCTCGGGGCGGGGGAAGGTGTGAACACTGAAGCTTTCTTT. Its translation: CASSLGAGEGVNTEAFF.

This chain joins TRBV11-2 and TRBJ1-5, with a weak D call TRBD1 (6 bases). V was trimmed by 5 bases and J by 7 bases, leaving 15 bases between them. In germline, CDR1 is SGHAT, CDR2 FQNNGV. The CDR3 extends over 14 amino acids. CDR3 sequence: CASSTSLTGQPQHF. The CDR3 bases are TGTGCCAGCAGCACCAGTTTGACAGGCCAGCCCCAGCATTTT.

The chain carries TRBV28 and TRBJ2-7, with 8 bases lining up with TRBD1. The germline CDR1 and CDR2 sequences are MDHEN and SYDVKM. Germline trimming cut 7 bases from V and 3 bases from J; bases unmatched to any gene: 14. The CDR3 loop spans 16 amino acids. CDR3 nucleotides: TGTGCCAGCATGACAAAACGTGGACAGGGACGCTACGAGCAGTACTTC. As protein: CASMTKRGQGRYEQYF.

The V call is TRBV2, the J call TRBJ1-3; a possible D gene is TRBD1 (6 bases). The length of the CDR3 is 13 residues. Trimming pared 6 bases from V and 4 bases from J, leaving 10 bases between. Germline V lookup: CDR1 SNHLY, CDR2 FYNNEI. The CDR3 DNA reads TGTGCCAGCAGACAGGGTTCCGGAAACACCATATATTTT. It yields the protein CASRQGSGNTIYF.

The gene calls are TRBV7-9 and TRBJ2-2; 13 bases match TRBD2. CDR1 and CDR2 (germline): SEHNR, FQNEAQ (reference sequence). This CDR3 contains 17 residues. V lost 1 base to trimming and J lost 6 bases; unmatched junction nucleotides: 5. The CDR3 loop is CASSLEPGLAGAGELFF. In DNA form, the CDR3 reads TGTGCCAGCAGCTTAGAGCCCGGACTAGCGGGGGCCGGGGAGCTGTTTTTT.

The chain recombines TRBV28 with TRBJ1-2, with 7 bases lining up with TRBD1. Losses at the gene ends were 6 bases for V and 6 bases for J; bases not matched to a gene: 13. Germline assignment: CDR1 MDHEN and CDR2 SYDVKM. The CDR3 runs to 15 residues. The CDR3 DNA reads TGTGCCAGCAGCCCCCCCCGACAGGGCGGGCATGGCTACACCTTC. Its translation is CASSPPRQGGHGYTF.

The chain is built from TRBV28 and TRBJ1-1; no clear D gene. The CDR3 spans 16 residues. The germline V gene encodes CDR1 MDHEN and CDR2 SYDVKM. Trimming removed 7 bases from V and 1 base from J, with 19 bases in between. The CDR3 spells CASTRPGGRSNTEAFF. As DNA, the CDR3 is TGTGCCAGCACCAGGCCCGGTGGCAGATCGAACACTGAAGCTTTCTTT.

The rearrangement uses TRBV2 and TRBJ1-1; D unclear. V lost 9 bases and J lost 0, with 8 bases in between. The CDR3 covers 12 residues. Germline assignment: CDR1 SNHLY and CDR2 FYNNEI. The CDR3: CARAKMNTEAFF. Here the CDR3 DNA reads TGTGCCAGAGCCAAGATGAACACTGAAGCTTTCTTT.

This chain connects TRBV10-3 to TRBJ2-5, with TRBD2 matching 14 bases. This CDR3 has 20 amino acids. Germline loops: CDR1 ENHRY, CDR2 SYGVKD. J lost 0 bases, V lost 3 bases, and 12 bases had no gene match. The CDR3 reads CAISELPGLAGEPYQETQYF. The CDR3 nucleotides read TGTGCCATCAGTGAACTACCGGGACTAGCGGGAGAACCTTACCAAGAGACCCAGTACTTC.